This TCR beta chain was documented in a study of blood T cell repertoires in COVID-19. Study context: Sources were T cells, B-cell-depleted T cells, or PBMCs; the material itself was cDNA or gDNA.

V lost 3 bases, J lost 3 bases, and 12 bases stayed unmatched. The CDR3 runs to 17 residues. The germline CDR1 and CDR2 sequences are SGHDN and FVKESK. This clone appeared once. In the source study's methods: For nucleated cells, counts were estimated from reference gene primer amplification. Assay: immunoSEQ multiplex PCR; the TCRdb copy retains only in-frame clones and omits some. V and J calls and clone size are given by that table; D and trimming were obtained from the DNA. The repertoire holds roughly 250,000 clones, with around 85% as singletons. Individuals drawn from around 25 US areas were about 18 to 90 years old. Two negative PCRs, clearance, or symptom resolution characterized the recovered Cohort 3 donors.

Material for sequencing was PBMCs or T cells enriched from blood (not recorded which). This sequence was found in a woman aged 25 to 39 who had recovered from COVID-19. The genes are TRBV14 and TRBJ2-3; 7 bases line up with TRBD1. CDR3 residues: CASSHYAGTDKTDTQYF. CDR3 DNA sequence: TGTGCCAGCAGCCATTATGCCGGGACAGATAAGACAGATACGCAGTATTTT.